This TCR beta chain emerged from a study of blood T cell repertoires in COVID-19. V lost 5 bases to trimming and J lost 5 bases; unmatched junction nucleotides: 6. CDR1 and CDR2 from the germline V gene are SGHNT and YENEEA. There are 14 residues in the CDR3. Sequencing was performed with immunoSEQ multiplex PCR; in TCRdb, only in-frame clones are kept and a portion is missing. This sample has about 190,000 clones; 65% to 80% occur once, and the top ten carry approximately 15%. Sequenced material: peripheral blood. This rearrangement joins TRBV11-3 to TRBJ2-5; 9 bases match TRBD1. This sequence originates from a middle-aged man who had recovered from COVID-19. The CDR3 nucleotides are TGTGCCAGCAGCCCAGGACAGGGGAGCGAGACCCAGTACTTC. Its protein product is CASSPGQGSETQYF.